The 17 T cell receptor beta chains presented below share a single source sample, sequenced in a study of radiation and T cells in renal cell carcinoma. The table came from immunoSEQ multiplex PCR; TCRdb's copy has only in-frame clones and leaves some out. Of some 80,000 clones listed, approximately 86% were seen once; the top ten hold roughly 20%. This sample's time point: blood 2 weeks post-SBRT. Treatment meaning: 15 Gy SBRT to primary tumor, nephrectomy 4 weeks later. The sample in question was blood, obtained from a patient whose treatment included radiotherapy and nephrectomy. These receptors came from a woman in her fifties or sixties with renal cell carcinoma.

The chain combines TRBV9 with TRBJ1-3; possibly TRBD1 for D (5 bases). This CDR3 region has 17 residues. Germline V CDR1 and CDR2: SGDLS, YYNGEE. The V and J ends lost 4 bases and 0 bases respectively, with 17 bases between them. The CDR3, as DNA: TGTGCCAGCAGCCCGAATCCCGGGACTAACTCTGGAAACACCATATATTTT. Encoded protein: CASSPNPGTNSGNTIYF.

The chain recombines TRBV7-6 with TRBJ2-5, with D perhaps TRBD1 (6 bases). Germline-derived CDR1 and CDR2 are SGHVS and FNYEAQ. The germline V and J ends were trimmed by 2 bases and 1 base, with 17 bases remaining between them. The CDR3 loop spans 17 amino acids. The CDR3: CASSLTISDSAQETQYF. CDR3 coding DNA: TGTGCCAGCAGCTTAACAATCTCGGACAGCGCCCAAGAGACCCAGTACTTC.

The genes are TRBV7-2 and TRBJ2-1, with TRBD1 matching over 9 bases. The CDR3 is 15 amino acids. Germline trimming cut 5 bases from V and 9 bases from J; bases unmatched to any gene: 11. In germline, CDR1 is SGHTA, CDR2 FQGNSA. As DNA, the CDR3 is TGTGCCAGCAGCCGCCTGGGACAGGGTAGGGCTGAGCAGTTCTTC. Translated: CASSRLGQGRAEQFF. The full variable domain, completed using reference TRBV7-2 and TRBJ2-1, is GAGVSQSPSNKVTEKGKDVELRCDPISGHTALYWYRQSLGQGLEFLIYFQGNSAPDKSGLPSDRFSAERTGGSVSTLTIQRTQQEDSAVYLCASSRLGQGRAEQFFGPGTRLTVL.

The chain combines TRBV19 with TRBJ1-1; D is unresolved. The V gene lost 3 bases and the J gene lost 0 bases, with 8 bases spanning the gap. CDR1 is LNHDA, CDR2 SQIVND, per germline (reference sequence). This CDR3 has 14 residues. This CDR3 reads CASSIKGLNTEAFF. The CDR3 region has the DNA TGTGCCAGTAGTATCAAGGGTCTGAACACTGAAGCTTTCTTT.

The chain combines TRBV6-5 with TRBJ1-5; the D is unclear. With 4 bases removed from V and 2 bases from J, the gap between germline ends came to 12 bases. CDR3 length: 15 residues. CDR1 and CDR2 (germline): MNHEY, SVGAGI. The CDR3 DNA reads TGTGCCAGCAGTTCAGGTGTTTGGGGCAATCAGCCCCAGCATTTT. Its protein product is CASSSGVWGNQPQHF.

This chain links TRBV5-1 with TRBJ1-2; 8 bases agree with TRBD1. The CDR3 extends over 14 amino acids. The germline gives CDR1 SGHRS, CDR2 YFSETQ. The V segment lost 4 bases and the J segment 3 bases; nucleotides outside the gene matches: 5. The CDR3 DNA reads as TGCGCCAGCAGCCAATCGACAGGGGACTATGGCTACACCTTC. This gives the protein CASSQSTGDYGYTF.

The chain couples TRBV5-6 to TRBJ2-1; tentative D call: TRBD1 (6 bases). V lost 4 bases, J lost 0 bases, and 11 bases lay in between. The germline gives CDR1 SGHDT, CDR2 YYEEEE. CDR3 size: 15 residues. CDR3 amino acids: CASSGGPSSYNEQFF. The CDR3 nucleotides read TGTGCCAGCAGCGGGGGCCCAAGCTCCTACAATGAGCAGTTCTTC.

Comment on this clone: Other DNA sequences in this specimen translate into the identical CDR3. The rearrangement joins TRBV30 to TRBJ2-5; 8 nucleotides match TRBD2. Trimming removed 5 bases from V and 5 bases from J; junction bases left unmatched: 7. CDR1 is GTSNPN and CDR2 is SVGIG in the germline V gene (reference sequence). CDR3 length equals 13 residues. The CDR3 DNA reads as TGTGCCTGGGCGAGCGGGGGAGGTGAGACCCAGTACTTC. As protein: CAWASGGGETQYF.

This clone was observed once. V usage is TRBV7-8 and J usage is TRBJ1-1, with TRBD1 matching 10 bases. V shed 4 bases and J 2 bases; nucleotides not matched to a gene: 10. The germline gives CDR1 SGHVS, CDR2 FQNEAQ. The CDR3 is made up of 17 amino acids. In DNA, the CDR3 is TGTGCCAGCAGCTCGATCGGGACAGGGGCCCCTAACACTGAAGCTTTCTTT. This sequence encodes CASSSIGTGAPNTEAFF.

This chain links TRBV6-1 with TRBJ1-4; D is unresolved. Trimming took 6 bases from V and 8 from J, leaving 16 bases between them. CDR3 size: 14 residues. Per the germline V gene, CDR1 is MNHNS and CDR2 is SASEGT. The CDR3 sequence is CASSFDTSGEKLFF. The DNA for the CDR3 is TGTGCCAGCAGCTTCGACACTTCCGGAGAAAAACTGTTTTTT.

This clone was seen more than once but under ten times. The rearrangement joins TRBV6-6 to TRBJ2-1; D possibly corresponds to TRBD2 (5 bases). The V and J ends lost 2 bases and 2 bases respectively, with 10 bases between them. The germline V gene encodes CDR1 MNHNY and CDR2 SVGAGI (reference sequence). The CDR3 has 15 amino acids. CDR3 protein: CASSYRGDPYNEQFF. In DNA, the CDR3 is TGTGCCAGCAGTTACCGGGGAGACCCCTACAATGAGCAGTTCTTC.

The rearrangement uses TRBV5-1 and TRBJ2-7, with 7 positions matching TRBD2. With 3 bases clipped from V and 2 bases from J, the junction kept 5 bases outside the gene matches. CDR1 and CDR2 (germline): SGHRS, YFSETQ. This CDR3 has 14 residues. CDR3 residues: CASSSRAGAYEQYF. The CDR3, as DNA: TGCGCCAGCAGCTCGCGGGCGGGAGCCTACGAGCAGTACTTC.

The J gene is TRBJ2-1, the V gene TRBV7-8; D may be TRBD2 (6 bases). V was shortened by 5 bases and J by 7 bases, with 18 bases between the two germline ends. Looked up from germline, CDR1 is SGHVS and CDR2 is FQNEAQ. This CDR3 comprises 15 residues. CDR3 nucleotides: TGTGCCAGCAGCCCCGGGCTAGCGAAAGGGAATGAGCAGTTCTTC. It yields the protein CASSPGLAKGNEQFF.

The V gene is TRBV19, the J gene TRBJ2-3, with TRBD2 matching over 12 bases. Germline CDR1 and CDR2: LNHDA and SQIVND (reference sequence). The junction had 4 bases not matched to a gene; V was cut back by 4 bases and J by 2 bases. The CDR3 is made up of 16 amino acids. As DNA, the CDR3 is TGTGCCAGTAGTACCCGACTAGCGGGAGACACAGATACGCAGTATTTT. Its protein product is CASSTRLAGDTDTQYF.

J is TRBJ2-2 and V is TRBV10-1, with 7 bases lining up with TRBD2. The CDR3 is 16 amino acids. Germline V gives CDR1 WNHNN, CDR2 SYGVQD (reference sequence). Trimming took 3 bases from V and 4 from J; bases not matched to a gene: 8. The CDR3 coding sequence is TGCGCCAGCAGTGAACAGTCGGGAGGCGGCACCGGGGAGCTGTTTTTT. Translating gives CASSEQSGGGTGELFF.

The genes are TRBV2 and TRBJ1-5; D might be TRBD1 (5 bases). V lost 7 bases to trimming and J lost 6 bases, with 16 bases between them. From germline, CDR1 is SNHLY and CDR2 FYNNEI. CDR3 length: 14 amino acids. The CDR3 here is CASTPGGVAQPQHF. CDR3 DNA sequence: TGTGCCAGCACCCCCGGGGGAGTTGCTCAGCCCCAGCATTTT.

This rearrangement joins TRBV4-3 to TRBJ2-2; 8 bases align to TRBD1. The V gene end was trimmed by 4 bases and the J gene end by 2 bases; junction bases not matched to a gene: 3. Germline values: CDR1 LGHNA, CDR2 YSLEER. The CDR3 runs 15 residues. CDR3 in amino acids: CASSPGTGNTGELFF. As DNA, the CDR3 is TGCGCCAGCAGCCCAGGGACAGGCAACACCGGGGAGCTGTTTTTT.